The source of this T cell receptor (beta chain) is a study of CD8 T cells in Susac syndrome. Study-level background: At the time their blood was drawn, patients with Susac syndrome were either therapy-naive, on corticosteroids (with some of them also receiving intravenous immunoglobulin), or on intravenous immunoglobulin alone.

Looked up from germline, CDR1 is SGHNT and CDR2 is YYREEE (reference sequence). The germline V and J ends were trimmed by 4 bases and 5 bases, with 11 bases remaining between them. CDR3 length: 13 residues. Random hexamers were used to reverse transcribe roughly 0.45 to 1 ug of RNA. A single record per CDR3 protein comes from TCRdb applying MiXCR to the immunoSEQ multiplex PCR reads. The sample includes some 200,000 distinct CDR3 sequences, approximately 95% of them seen just once. Negative isolation yielded the CD8+ and CD4+ T cells, while FACS enriched the TEMRA cells. The chain links TRBV5-4 to TRBJ2-3, with unresolved D. This receptor was identified in a human donor with Susac syndrome. The sample taken for sequencing was CD8+ T cells from PBMCs. The CDR3 loop is CASSPWTGDTQYF. DNA of the CDR3: TGTGCCAGCAGCCCCTGGACGGGAGATACGCAGTATTTT.